The clone carrying this T cell receptor (beta chain) showed up many times. What it binds is unknown. The V and J ends lost 6 bases and 11 bases, in that order; junction bases with no gene match: 10. The CDR3 has 12 residues. The time point here: patch test 1, 2 weeks after DPC sensitization. Sample treatment: therapeutic diphenylcyclopropenone sensitization with weekly scalp DPC. Individual cDNA molecules in this library carried unique molecular identifiers. From the RACE reads, TCRdb called clonotypes with MiXCR, one entry per CDR3 protein. In the table there are more than 100,000 distinct CDR3 sequences, roughly an eighth of which are singletons. The data were obtained in a study of human T cells and chemical hapten exposure. Study-level findings and limits: Sensitizing to DPC left TCRs with a frequency above 1 in 1000 unaltered.

V gene TRBV12-3 or TRBV12-4 combines with J gene TRBJ2-7; 7 nucleotides align to TRBD2. This receptor was taken from a man aged 18 to 30 with alopecia areata. Some clones in this sample may be carry-over from other donors' samples. The starting material was whole blood, obtained in connection with sensitization to the hapten diphenylcyclopropenone (DPC). The CDR3 DNA reads as TGTGCCAGCAGCGCCCCAGATGGGAGGGAGTACTTC. The encoded protein is CASSAPDGREYF.